Listed below are T cell receptor beta chains from one sample, sequenced in a study of CD8 T cells in ankylosing spondylitis. TCRdb passed the 5' RACE reads through MiXCR, listing each CDR3 protein once. The table records around 130,000 distinct CDR3 sequences, approximately 17% of them present only once. The material sequenced was blood, either unsorted or a sorted T cell fraction (not recorded which). All receptors derive from a male donor with ankylosing spondylitis. The CDR3 runs from the conserved cysteine through the conserved F or W. The D gene is left open where the match is weak. Some rows have no size entry. The others give once, few or many, or a class for an expanded clone.

D gene | J gene | V gene | clone size | CDR3 DNA | CDR3 protein
TRBD1 | TRBJ1-1 | TRBV7-8 | few | TGTGCCAGCAGCTCATTTGGGGACAGCCTGAGGGAAGCTTTCTTT | CASSSFGDSLREAFF
NA | TRBJ1-1 | TRBV27 | NA | TGTGCCAGCAGGGGGTGGTTTGGGGATCGAGACACTGAAGCTTTCTTT | CASRGWFGDRDTEAFF
NA | TRBJ2-1 | TRBV24-1 | NA | TGTGCCACCAGTGAGCGGGCTACGGGGCGCAATGAGCAGTTCTTC | CATSERATGRNEQFF
NA | TRBJ2-2 | TRBV5-1 | NA | TGCGCCAGCAGCTTGGCTTGGGGCCACACCGGGGAGCTGTTTTTT | CASSLAWGHTGELFF
TRBD2 | TRBJ2-1 | TRBV27 | NA | TGTGCCAGCAGTTTGTGGGGAGGGCTCAATGAGCAGTTCTTC | CASSLWGGLNEQFF
TRBD2 | TRBJ2-7 | TRBV9 | few | TGTGCCAGCAGCGTAAGGGCTAGCGGTTCGTACGAGCAGTACTTC | CASSVRASGSYEQYF
NA | TRBJ2-7 | TRBV27 | few | TGTGCCAGCAGTTTGCGGGCAGCAAACTACGAGCAGTACTTC | CASSLRAANYEQYF
NA | TRBJ2-2 | TRBV4-1 | NA | TGCGCCAGCAGCCAAGTGTGGCTAACGAACACCGGGGAGCTGTTTTTT | CASSQVWLTNTGELFF
NA | TRBJ2-1 | TRBV4-3 | many | TGCGCCAGCAGCCAAGATGCCCTAGCGAGGTACAATGAGCAGTTCTTC | CASSQDALARYNEQFF
TRBD2 | TRBJ2-7 | TRBV6-2/TRBV6-3 | many | TGTGCCAGCAGACAGATCCTCGGACTAGATCCCTACGAGCAGTACTTC | CASRQILGLDPYEQYF
NA | TRBJ2-3 | TRBV27 | few | TGTGCCAGCAGTTTCGCGATCGGCACAGATACGCAGTATTTT | CASSFAIGTDTQYF
NA | TRBJ2-7 | TRBV27 | many | TGCGCCAGCAGCTTGCGCGGCTACGAGCAGTACTTC | CASSLRGYEQYF
NA | TRBJ2-7 | TRBV6-2/TRBV6-3 | NA | TGTGCCAGCAGTTACTCGACTCGGGGAAGTCCCTACGAGCAGTACTTC | CASSYSTRGSPYEQYF
TRBD1 | TRBJ2-1 | TRBV4-3 | few | TGCGCCAGCAGCCAAGCGGCAGGGGGCTCCTACAATGAGCAGTTCTTC | CASSQAAGGSYNEQFF
TRBD1 | TRBJ1-5 | TRBV3-1 | NA | TGTGCCAGCAGCCATGGACAGGGCTATCAGCCCCAGCATTTT | CASSHGQGYQPQHF
TRBD1 | TRBJ1-1 | TRBV28 | few | TGTGCCAGCAGTTTCCGAGAGGGGGCAAGAGGGGCTTTCTTT | CASSFREGARGAFF
TRBD1 | TRBJ1-2 | TRBV6-2/TRBV6-3 | many | TGTGCCAGCAGTTACGGGACAGCTAACTATGGCTACACCTTC | CASSYGTANYGYTF
NA | TRBJ1-6 | TRBV25-1 | NA | TGTGCCAGCAGATACAGCAGGAATTCACCCCTCCACTTT | CASRYSRNSPLHF
NA | TRBJ2-7 | TRBV29-1 | many | TGCAGCGTGGGGAGCTCCTACGAGCAGTACTTC | CSVGSSYEQYF
NA | TRBJ2-1 | TRBV5-1 | many | TGTGCCAGCAGCCTTACAGGTTACAATGAGCAGTTCTTC | CASSLTGYNEQFF
NA | TRBJ1-5 | TRBV27 | once | TGTGCCAGCAGTTTACGGGGGGGAGATAGCAATCAGCCCCAGCATTTT | CASSLRGGDSNQPQHF
NA | TRBJ1-2 | TRBV12-3/TRBV12-4 | many | TGTGCCAGCAGTCCAGGGGTTCACTATGGCTACACCTTC | CASSPGVHYGYTF
TRBD1 | TRBJ2-7 | TRBV6-1 | NA | TGTGCCAGCAGTCCCCAGGGGGTACGGCACGAGCAGTACTTC | CASSPQGVRHEQYF
TRBD2 | TRBJ2-1 | TRBV7-3 | few | TGTGCCAGCAGCCCACTAGCGGGGAGCTCCTACAATGAGCAGTTCTTC | CASSPLAGSSYNEQFF
NA | TRBJ2-2 | TRBV7-9 | many | TGTGCCAGCAGCTTAGGCACCGGGGAGCTGTTTTTT | CASSLGTGELFF
NA | TRBJ2-1 | TRBV12-3/TRBV12-4 | few | TGTGCCAGCAGTTTTGGAAGTGCTGAGCAGTTCTTC | CASSFGSAEQFF